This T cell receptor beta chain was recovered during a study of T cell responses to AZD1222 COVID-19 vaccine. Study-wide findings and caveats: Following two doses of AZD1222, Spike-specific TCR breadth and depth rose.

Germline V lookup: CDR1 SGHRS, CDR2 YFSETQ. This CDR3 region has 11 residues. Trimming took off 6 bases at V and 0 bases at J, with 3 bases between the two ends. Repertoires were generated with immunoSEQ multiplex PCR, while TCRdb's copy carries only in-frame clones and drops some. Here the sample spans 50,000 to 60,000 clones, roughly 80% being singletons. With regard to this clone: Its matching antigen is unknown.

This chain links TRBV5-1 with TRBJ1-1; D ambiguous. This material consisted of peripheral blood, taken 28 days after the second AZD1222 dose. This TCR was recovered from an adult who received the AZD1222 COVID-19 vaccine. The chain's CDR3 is CASTLNTEAFF. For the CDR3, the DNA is TGCGCCAGCACCCTGAACACTGAAGCTTTCTTT.